These 14 T cell receptor beta chains were all obtained from the same sample, sequenced in a study of control samples from healthy donors and cancer patients. TCRdb keeps only in-frame clones here, not all; method: immunoSEQ multiplex PCR. The data contain 150,000 to 200,000 clones, 90% to 95% of them seen just once; the ten biggest clones take up around 1.3%. What was sequenced was blood. The receptors derive from a woman aged 18 to 35 in good health.

The chain uses TRBV10-1 and TRBJ1-2; D is undetermined. The V gene's germline CDR1 is WNHNN and CDR2 SYGVQD (reference sequence). The CDR3 runs 13 residues. Trimming took off 3 bases at V and 4 bases at J, with 9 bases between the two ends. The chain's CDR3 is CASSDQESYGYTF. CDR3 DNA sequence: TGCGCCAGCAGTGACCAAGAGAGCTATGGCTACACCTTC.

The chain combines TRBV6-5 with TRBJ2-7, with D unresolved. The CDR3 loop spans 13 amino acids. CDR1 is MNHEY and CDR2 is SVGAGI in the germline V gene. Trimming took off 7 bases at V and 3 bases at J, with 13 bases between the two ends. CDR3 nucleotides: TGTGCCAGCATGCTCAGTAGAGGCTACGAGCAGTACTTC. Protein: CASMLSRGYEQYF.

The chain employs TRBV28 and TRBJ1-1; TRBD1 might be the D (6 bases). This CDR3 is built from 15 residues. Germline-derived CDR1 and CDR2 are MDHEN and SYDVKM. Deletions cut 4 bases from V and 3 bases from J, with 15 bases between. This CDR3 reads CASSSFWGADTEAFF. The CDR3 bases are TGTGCCAGCAGTTCCTTCTGGGGGGCGGACACTGAAGCTTTCTTT. Full variable domain (outside the CDR3, taken from reference TRBV28 and TRBJ1-1): DVKVTQSSRYLVKRTGEKVFLECVQDMDHENMFWYRQDPGLGLRLIYFSYDVKMKEKGDIPEGYSVSREKKERFSLILESASTNQTSMYLCASSSFWGADTEAFFGQGTRLTVV.

The V call is TRBV28, the J call TRBJ2-6; TRBD1 might be the D (6 bases). The CDR3 is 15 residues long. CDR1 MDHEN and CDR2 SYDVKM come from the germline V gene. The V end was cut by 5 bases, the J end by 2 bases, with 10 bases between. The CDR3 DNA sequence: TGTGCCAGCAGTACACAGGGCACTGGGGCCAACGTCCTGACTTTC. Protein sequence: CASSTQGTGANVLTF.

This clone was detected only once. The rearrangement uses TRBV18 and TRBJ1-5; D not certain. Trimming pared 3 bases from V and 0 bases from J, leaving 9 bases between. The length of the CDR3 is 15 residues. Germline values: CDR1 KGHSH, CDR2 LQKENI. In nucleotides, the CDR3 is TGTGCCAGCTCACCCACGGGAGTTAGCAATCAGCCCCAGCATTTT. Its protein product is CASSPTGVSNQPQHF.

The chain couples TRBV5-1 to TRBJ2-6; no clear D gene. The CDR3 sequence is 16 residues long. The germline V gene encodes CDR1 SGHRS and CDR2 YFSETQ. V lost 2 bases, J lost 0 bases, and 9 bases lay in between. CDR3: CASSLTGSSGANVLTF. The CDR3 DNA follows: TGCGCCAGCAGCTTAACGGGTAGCTCTGGGGCCAACGTCCTGACTTTC. The full variable domain, completed using reference TRBV5-1 and TRBJ2-6, is KAGVTQTPRYLIKTRGQQVTLSCSPISGHRSVSWYQQTPGQGLQFLFEYFSETQRNKGNFPGRFSGRQFSNSRSEMNVSTLELGDSALYLCASSLTGSSGANVLTFGAGSRLTVL.

The chain couples TRBV5-1 to TRBJ2-2; TRBD1 matches at 9 bases. The germline CDR1 and CDR2 sequences are SGHRS and YFSETQ. The ends lost 3 bases at V and 2 bases at J; junction bases unmatched: 5. The length of the CDR3 is 16 residues. In nucleotides, the CDR3 is TGCGCCAGCAGCTGGACAGGGGAGATTAACACCGGGGAGCTGTTTTTT. Protein sequence: CASSWTGEINTGELFF.

The chain employs TRBV2 and TRBJ2-3; 15 positions match TRBD2. J lost 0 bases, V lost 5 bases, and 6 bases had no gene match. Germline V gene sequence: CDR1 SNHLY, CDR2 FYNNEI. The length of the CDR3 is 18 residues. The CDR3 sequence is CASSQGTSGGSSTDTQYF. DNA of the CDR3: TGTGCCAGCAGTCAAGGGACTAGCGGGGGGTCTAGCACAGATACGCAGTATTTT.

The J gene is TRBJ1-4, the V gene TRBV10-3; the D gene is possibly TRBD1 (6 bases). The CDR3 covers 13 residues. Deletions cut 6 bases from V and 1 base from J, with 6 bases between. Germline V gene data show CDR1 as ENHRY and CDR2 as SYGVKD. The CDR3 bases are TGTGCCATCAGACAGGGAACTAATGAAAAACTGTTTTTT. It specifies CAIRQGTNEKLFF.

The chain links TRBV4-1 to TRBJ2-2; no clear D gene. This CDR3 has 14 amino acids. With 1 base removed from V and 0 bases from J, the gap between germline ends came to 3 bases. CDR1 and CDR2 from the germline V gene are MGHRA and YSYEKL. In nucleotides, the CDR3 is TGCGCCAGCAGCCAAGGGACGAACACCGGGGAGCTGTTTTTT. Amino acid sequence: CASSQGTNTGELFF.

This chain joins TRBV6-2 or TRBV6-3 and TRBJ1-5; 11 nucleotides match TRBD1. Losses at the gene ends were 4 bases for V and 7 bases for J; bases not matched to a gene: 12. The germline gives CDR1 MNHEY, CDR2 SVGEGT. The CDR3 spans 17 residues. As DNA, the CDR3 is TGTGCCAGCAGTTGGACCGGGACAGGGGGTTCGTGGCAGCCCCAGCATTTT. This codes for CASSWTGTGGSWQPQHF.

V is TRBV6-5 and J is TRBJ1-2; perhaps TRBD1 as D (6 bases). Deletions cut 0 bases from V and 7 bases from J, with 12 bases between. Germline lookup yields CDR1 MNHEY and CDR2 SVGAGI. This CDR3 region has 14 residues. DNA for the CDR3: TGTGCCAGCAGTTACTCTTCAGGGGTCTCTGGCTACACCTTC. It yields the protein CASSYSSGVSGYTF.

The chain recombines TRBV4-1 with TRBJ1-5; 9 positions agree with TRBD1. V lost 5 bases, J lost 4 bases, and 0 bases stayed unmatched. Germline CDR1 MGHRA, CDR2 YSYEKL. The CDR3 covers 13 residues. Written as DNA, the CDR3 is TGCGCCAGCAGCGGGACAGGGAATCAGCCCCAGCATTTT. This gives the protein CASSGTGNQPQHF.

V and J are TRBV15 and TRBJ1-4; D is ambiguous. The germline V and J ends were trimmed by 3 bases and 0 bases, with 5 bases remaining between them. Germline CDR1 and CDR2: LNHNV and YYDKDF (reference sequence). This CDR3 region has 14 residues. The CDR3 is CATSRSATNEKLFF. The CDR3 coding sequence is TGTGCCACCAGCAGGAGTGCAACTAATGAAAAACTGTTTTTT.